Following are 30 T cell receptor beta chains from one sample sequenced in a study of T cell responses to AZD1222 COVID-19 vaccine. The protocol was immunoSEQ multiplex PCR, while the TCRdb copy is restricted to in-frame clones and leaves out a portion. The sample has about 56,000 clones; approximately 86% are singletons. Sequencing used peripheral blood, obtained 28 days after the second AZD1222 dose. These receptors originate from an adult who received the AZD1222 COVID-19 vaccine.

V gene TRBV29-1 combines with J gene TRBJ2-1; 11 positions agree with TRBD1. There are 15 residues in the CDR3. Germline V gene data show CDR1 as SQVTM and CDR2 as ANQGSEA. Trimming cost V 5 bases and J 10 bases; bases outside gene matches: 13. CDR3 loop: CSVFAPDRGLREQFF. The CDR3 coding sequence is TGCAGCGTTTTCGCCCCGGACAGGGGGCTACGGGAGCAGTTCTTC.

This chain connects TRBV7-2 to TRBJ1-1; 11 bases are a match to TRBD1. Germline-derived CDR1 and CDR2 are SGHTA and FQGNSA. The CDR3 runs 15 residues. The V gene end was trimmed by 5 bases and the J gene end by 6 bases; junction bases not matched to a gene: 8. The CDR3 sequence: CASSPRGTGGSEAFF. The CDR3 coding sequence is TGTGCCAGCAGCCCGAGAGGGACAGGGGGGTCTGAAGCTTTCTTT.

The chain uses TRBV27 and TRBJ1-4; TRBD1 agrees at 8 bases. Trimming cost V 6 bases and J 8 bases; bases outside gene matches: 8. There are 14 residues in the CDR3. Germline V gene sequence: CDR1 MNHEY, CDR2 SMNVEV (reference sequence). The CDR3 here is CASSLDRGTEKLFF. In DNA form, the CDR3 reads TGTGCCAGCAGCCTCGACAGGGGAACAGAAAAACTGTTTTTT. The full variable domain, its missing parts supplied by reference TRBV27 and TRBJ1-4, is EAQVTQNPRYLITVTGKKLTVTCSQNMNHEYMSWYRQDPGLGLRQIYYSMNVEVTDKGDVPEGYKVSRKEKRNFPLILESPSPNQTSLYFCASSLDRGTEKLFFGSGTQLSVL.

Concerning this clone: Other DNA sequences in this specimen translate into the identical CDR3. The chain carries TRBV5-5 and TRBJ2-4; TRBD2 matches at 16 bases. Germline V gene lookup returns CDR1 SGHKS and CDR2 YYEKEE (reference sequence). Trimming took 0 bases from V and 9 from J; bases not matched to a gene: 9. This CDR3 contains 18 residues. CDR3 nucleotide sequence: TGTGCCAGCAGCTTGGCCCCGGGACTAGCGGGAGGGGGGGGCATTCAGTACTTC. Translated: CASSLAPGLAGGGGIQYF.

This clone was observed a few times. The gene calls are TRBV6-5 and TRBJ2-5; 7 positions agree with TRBD1. The J segment lost 5 bases and the V segment lost 6 bases, leaving 9 bases of the junction unmatched. In germline, CDR1 is MNHEY, CDR2 SVGAGI. This CDR3 is 14 amino acids long. The CDR3 spells CASRRDRVWETQYF. CDR3 sequence (DNA): TGTGCCAGCAGAAGAGACAGGGTATGGGAGACCCAGTACTTC.

The chain uses TRBV5-1 and TRBJ2-1, with 10 bases matching TRBD2. The CDR3 is made up of 16 amino acids. CDR1 is SGHRS, CDR2 YFSETQ, per germline. Trimming at V came to 4 bases and at J to 6 bases, leaving 10 bases not matched to a gene. The CDR3 coding sequence is TGCGCCAGCAGCCCAGTTAGCGGGGGGACACCCAATGAGCAGTTCTTC. Residues: CASSPVSGGTPNEQFF.

This chain connects TRBV23-1 to TRBJ2-7, with 10 bases lining up with TRBD1. TRBV23-1 is an ORF; its function is uncertain. There are 15 residues in the CDR3. The V gene end was trimmed by 7 bases and the J gene end by 9 bases; junction bases not matched to a gene: 15. The CDR3 region has the DNA TGCGCCAGCACCTCCCGGGACAGGGGTTTAGAGGGGCAGTACTTC. Translating it yields CASTSRDRGLEGQYF.

This clone was observed a single time. The chain is built from TRBV7-2 and TRBJ2-7, with 7 nucleotides matching TRBD2. With V trimmed by 4 bases and J by 7 bases, 13 bases remained unmatched. Germline assignment: CDR1 SGHTA and CDR2 FQGNSA. This CDR3 has 15 residues. CDR3 residues: CASSWMAAGEDEQYF. The DNA of the CDR3 is TGTGCCAGCAGCTGGATGGCCGCGGGAGAGGATGAGCAGTACTTC.

The genes are TRBV28 and TRBJ1-6, with TRBD1 matching 8 bases. J lost 10 bases, V lost 6 bases, and 8 bases had no gene match. CDR3 length: 14 amino acids. Germline lookup yields CDR1 MDHEN and CDR2 SYDVKM. CDR3 residues: CASSVRGHRSPLHF. The CDR3 DNA follows: TGTGCCAGCAGCGTCAGGGGGCATCGGTCACCCCTCCACTTT.

The chain is built from TRBV19 and TRBJ1-5; TRBD1 is a possible D gene (5 bases). Germline V CDR1 and CDR2: LNHDA, SQIVND (reference sequence). The CDR3 has 14 amino acids. The V gene lost 5 bases and the J gene lost 0 bases, with 8 bases spanning the gap. The CDR3 DNA follows: TGTGCCAGTAGTTTGGGACCTAGCAATCAGCCCCAGCATTTT. Protein product: CASSLGPSNQPQHF.

This clone was seen just once. The CDR3 DNA is TGTGCCAGCAGTCTTACTAGTATAGGCACCGGGGAGCTGTTTTTT. It translates to CASSLTSIGTGELFF. This chain connects TRBV2 to TRBJ2-2, with a weak D call TRBD2 (5 bases). CDR1 is SNHLY and CDR2 is FYNNEI in the germline V gene. V was pared by 5 bases and J by 4 bases, with 14 bases between. The CDR3 spans 15 residues.

The V call is TRBV5-1, the J call TRBJ2-2; TRBD1 aligns across 7 bases. Looked up from germline, CDR1 is SGHRS and CDR2 is YFSETQ. The V segment lost 5 bases and the J segment 6 bases; nucleotides outside the gene matches: 7. The CDR3 has 14 residues. DNA for the CDR3: TGCGCCAGCAGAGACAGGGAGAAGTCCGGGGAGCTGTTTTTT. Translation gives CASRDREKSGELFF.

This chain links TRBV28 with TRBJ1-5, with 7 bases that match TRBD1. This CDR3 is built from 14 residues. Germline trimming cut 4 bases from V and 7 bases from J; bases unmatched to any gene: 7. Germline CDR1 and CDR2: MDHEN and SYDVKM. The CDR3 DNA follows: TGTGCCAGCAGTTCGACAGGGTCGCAACAGCCCCAGCATTTT. Translated, it gives CASSSTGSQQPQHF.

This chain joins TRBV6-5 and TRBJ1-6, with D uncertain. The CDR3 has 16 amino acids. Germline loops: CDR1 MNHEY, CDR2 SVGAGI. Trimming pared 0 bases from V and 1 base from J, leaving 7 bases between. The chain's CDR3 is CASSYSGRSYNSPLHF. CDR3 sequence (DNA): TGTGCCAGCAGTTACTCCGGGCGATCCTATAATTCACCCCTCCACTTT.

This clone has a single count. The chain combines TRBV2 with TRBJ1-2; D remains ambiguous. The ends were cut back, 1 base at V and 1 base at J, with 10 bases in the middle. The CDR3 loop spans 15 amino acids. Germline CDR1 and CDR2: SNHLY and FYNNEI. The CDR3 spells CASSEGAVVNYGYTF. The CDR3, as DNA: TGTGCCAGCAGTGAAGGGGCAGTAGTTAACTATGGCTACACCTTC.

V gene TRBV25-1 combines with J gene TRBJ2-1; 8 bases are a match to TRBD1. The CDR3 extends over 17 amino acids. Germline assignment: CDR1 MGHDK and CDR2 SYGVNS. Germline trimming cut 7 bases from V and 9 bases from J; bases unmatched to any gene: 20. The DNA for the CDR3 is TGTGCCAGCATTCCCCCGGGCCGGACAGGGTTTTCCGGTGAGCAGTTCTTC. Translation gives CASIPPGRTGFSGEQFF.

This rearrangement joins TRBV30 to TRBJ2-7; perhaps TRBD1 as D (5 bases). CDR1 and CDR2 (germline): GTSNPN, SVGIG (reference sequence). The CDR3 extends over 14 amino acids. Trimming removed 1 base from V and 0 bases from J, with 10 bases in between. Here the CDR3 DNA reads TGTGCCTGGAGTGGGGCAGGGTACTCCTACGAGCAGTACTTC. Amino acid sequence: CAWSGAGYSYEQYF.

The gene calls are TRBV14 and TRBJ1-4; D remains unclear. The CDR3 totals 14 residues. Germline V CDR1 and CDR2: SGHDN, FVKESK. V lost 2 bases and J lost 2, with 6 bases in between. The CDR3 nucleotides read TGTGCCAGCAGCCAACGTGATACTAATGAAAAACTGTTTTTT. Protein sequence: CASSQRDTNEKLFF.

A few counts support this clone. This chain joins TRBV5-1 and TRBJ1-5; D might be TRBD1 (5 bases). CDR3 length: 16 residues. Germline assignment: CDR1 SGHRS and CDR2 YFSETQ. The V gene lost 4 bases and the J gene lost 2 bases, with 16 bases spanning the gap. The CDR3 is CASSVGLRSGNQPQHF. In DNA form, the CDR3 reads TGCGCCAGCAGCGTGGGACTGAGATCGGGCAATCAGCCCCAGCATTTT.

This clone was counted between two and nine times. This chain uses TRBV28 with TRBJ2-7; no firm D call. The CDR3 is 13 residues long. Trimming left V 6 bases short and J 3 bases short, with 12 bases between. Germline values: CDR1 MDHEN, CDR2 SYDVKM. The chain's CDR3 is CASRTGRIYEQYF. CDR3 sequence (DNA): TGTGCCAGCAGGACTGGTAGGATCTACGAGCAGTACTTC.

The J gene is TRBJ2-7, the V gene TRBV2; either TRBD1 or TRBD2 may supply D (5 bases each). V was pared by 4 bases and J by 5 bases, with 15 bases between. This CDR3 is 14 amino acids long. Germline values: CDR1 SNHLY, CDR2 FYNNEI. Written as DNA, the CDR3 is TGTGCCAGCAGTGGGGACGAGGGTAGGAACGAGCAGTACTTC. Translation: CASSGDEGRNEQYF.

The V call is TRBV28, the J call TRBJ2-7; no clear D gene. This CDR3 spans 13 amino acids. Trimming took off 3 bases at V and 2 bases at J, with 8 bases between the two ends. Germline CDR1 reads MDHEN; CDR2 reads SYDVKM. The CDR3 spells CASSLNGPYEQYF. CDR3 DNA sequence: TGTGCCAGCAGTTTGAACGGCCCCTACGAGCAGTACTTC.

This clone was recorded a few times. The chain joins TRBV7-6 to TRBJ1-5, with D hard to call. The CDR3 has 13 amino acids. Trimming pared 5 bases from V and 0 bases from J, leaving 5 bases between. CDR1 SGHVS and CDR2 FNYEAQ come from the germline V gene. CDR3 in DNA: TGTGCCAGCAGCGAGGGTAGCAATCAGCCCCAGCATTTT. It is translated as CASSEGSNQPQHF.

The rearrangement joins TRBV19 to TRBJ2-7; no definite D call. CDR1 LNHDA and CDR2 SQIVND come from the germline V gene (reference sequence). Trimming took off 1 base at V and 2 bases at J, with 9 bases between the two ends. The CDR3 is 14 amino acids. The CDR3 here is CASSIGALAYEQYF. The DNA of the CDR3 is TGTGCCAGTAGTATAGGTGCGCTAGCCTACGAGCAGTACTTC.

V usage is TRBV5-6 and J usage is TRBJ2-7, with a tentative D call TRBD1 (5 bases). Germline V CDR1 and CDR2: SGHDT, YYEEEE. The CDR3 totals 15 residues. Trimming left V 1 base short and J 1 base short, with 12 bases between. CDR3 loop: CASSLTLRGSYEQYF. The CDR3 DNA reads as TGTGCCAGCAGCTTGACTCTTAGGGGATCCTACGAGCAGTACTTC. Full variable domain (remainder filled in from reference TRBV5-6 and TRBJ2-7): DAGVTQSPTHLIKTRGQQVTLRCSPKSGHDTVSWYQQALGQGPQFIFQYYEEEERQRGNFPDRFSGHQFPNYSSELNVNALLLGDSALYLCASSLTLRGSYEQYFGPGTRLTVT.

This clone was detected once. The chain has TRBV6-1 and TRBJ1-2; 8 bases fit TRBD1. The germline gives CDR1 MNHNS, CDR2 SASEGT. After removal of 1 base from V and 7 bases from J, the junction contained 5 bases not matched to a gene. The CDR3 sequence is 14 residues long. The CDR3 protein is CASSEGQGIFGYTF. For the CDR3, the DNA is TGTGCCAGCAGTGAAGGACAGGGGATTTTTGGCTACACCTTC.

This clone showed up just once. The chain uses TRBV4-1 and TRBJ2-6, with no clear D. Between the trimmed V and J ends, which lost 0 bases and 1 base, there was a span of 7 bases. Germline-derived CDR1 and CDR2 are MGHRA and YSYEKL. The CDR3 runs 16 residues. In nucleotides, the CDR3 is TGCGCCAGCAGCCAAGAGCTGAGATCTGGGGCCAACGTCCTGACTTTC. Its protein product is CASSQELRSGANVLTF.

The chain uses TRBV7-6 and TRBJ2-2, with TRBD2 matching 10 bases. This CDR3 contains 15 residues. Germline values: CDR1 SGHVS, CDR2 FNYEAQ. The CDR3 reads CALSGLAVNTGELFF. CDR3 bases: TGTGCACTCTCTGGACTAGCGGTGAACACCGGGGAGCTGTTTTTT. Full variable domain (rest looked up from reference TRBV7-6 and TRBJ2-2): GAGVSQSPRYKVTKRGQDVALRCDPISGHVSLYWYRQALGQGPEFLTYFNYEAQQDKSGLPNDRFSAERPEGSISTLTIQRTEQRDSAMYRCALSGLAVNTGELFFGEGSRLTVL.

This CDR3 reads CASSIQDRGLLSTGELFF. As DNA, the CDR3 is TGTGCCAGCAGCATACAGGACAGGGGGCTGTTAAGCACCGGGGAGCTGTTTTTT. The chain couples TRBV28 to TRBJ2-2; 11 bases line up with TRBD1. This CDR3 region has 18 residues. Germline lookup yields CDR1 MDHEN and CDR2 SYDVKM. The V gene end was trimmed by 6 bases and the J gene end by 4 bases; junction bases not matched to a gene: 13.

The chain carries TRBV6-5 and TRBJ1-6; no clear D. Trimming took 4 bases from V and 1 from J, leaving 11 bases between them. This CDR3 region has 16 residues. Germline CDR1 is MNHEY and CDR2 is SVGAGI. CDR3 nucleotide sequence: TGTGCCAGCAGTTTAGGACCGCTTTCCTATAATTCACCCCTCCACTTT. This translates into CASSLGPLSYNSPLHF.